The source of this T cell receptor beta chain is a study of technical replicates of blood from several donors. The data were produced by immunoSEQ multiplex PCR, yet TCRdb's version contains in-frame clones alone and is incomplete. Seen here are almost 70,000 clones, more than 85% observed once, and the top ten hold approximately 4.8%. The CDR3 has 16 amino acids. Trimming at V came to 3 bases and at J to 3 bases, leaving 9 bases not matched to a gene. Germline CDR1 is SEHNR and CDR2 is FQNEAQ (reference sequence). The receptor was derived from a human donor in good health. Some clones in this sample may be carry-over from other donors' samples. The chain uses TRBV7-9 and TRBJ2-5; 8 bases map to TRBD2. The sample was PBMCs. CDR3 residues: CASSFPGGGTEETQYF. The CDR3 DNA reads TGTGCCAGCAGCTTTCCTGGCGGGGGGACCGAAGAGACCCAGTACTTC. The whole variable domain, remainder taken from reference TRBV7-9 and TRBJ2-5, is DTGVSQNPRHKITKRGQNVTFRCDPISEHNRLYWYRQTLGQGPEFLTYFQNEAQLEKSRLLSDRFSAERPKGSFSTLEIQRTEQGDSAMYLCASSFPGGGTEETQYFGPGTRLLVL.